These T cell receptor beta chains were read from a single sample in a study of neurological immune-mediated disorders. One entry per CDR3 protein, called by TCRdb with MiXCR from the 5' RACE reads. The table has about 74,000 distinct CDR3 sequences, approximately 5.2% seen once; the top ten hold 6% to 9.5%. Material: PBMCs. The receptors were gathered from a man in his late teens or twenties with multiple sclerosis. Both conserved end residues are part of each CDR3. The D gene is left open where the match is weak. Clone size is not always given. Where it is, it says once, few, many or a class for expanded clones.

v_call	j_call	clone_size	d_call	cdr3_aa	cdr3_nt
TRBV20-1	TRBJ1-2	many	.	CSARGSHIAYGYTF	TGCAGTGCTAGAGGGTCACATATTGCTTATGGCTACACCTTC
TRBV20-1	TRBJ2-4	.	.	CSAIGIPAEIQYF	TGCAGTGCTATAGGAATACCGGCGGAAATTCAGTACTTC
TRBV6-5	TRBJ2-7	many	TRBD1	CASRTSNRGLTYEQYF	TGTGCCAGCAGAACTTCAAACAGGGGCCTCACCTACGAGCAGTACTTC
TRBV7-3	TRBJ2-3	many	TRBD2	CASSSSGGVDTQYF	TGTGCCAGCAGCTCTAGCGGGGGCGTAGATACGCAGTATTTT
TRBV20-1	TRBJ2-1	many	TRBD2	CSARDSLAGDHNEQFF	TGCAGTGCTAGAGATTCACTAGCGGGGGACCACAATGAGCAGTTCTTC
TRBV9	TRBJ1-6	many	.	CASSVEGTVNSPLNF	TGTGCCAGCAGCGTAGAAGGGACGGTCAATTCACCCCTCAACTTT
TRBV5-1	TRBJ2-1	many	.	CASSAGTEIDRQFF	TGCGCCAGCAGCGCCGGCACTGAAATCGATCGGCAGTTCTTC
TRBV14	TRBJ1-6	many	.	CASSQEGDSPLHF	TGTGCCAGCAGCCAAGAAGGGGATTCACCCCTCCACTTT
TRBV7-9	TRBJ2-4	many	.	CASSLHRGPKNIQYF	TGTGCCAGCAGCTTGCACCGGGGCCCCAAAAACATTCAGTACTTC
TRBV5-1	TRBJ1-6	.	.	CASSLGPSYNSPLNF	TGCGCCAGCAGCTTGGGCCCCTCCTATAATTCACCCCTCAACTTT
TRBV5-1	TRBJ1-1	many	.	CASSLGYGTEAFF	TGCGCCAGCAGCTTGGGGTATGGGACTGAAGCTTTCTTT
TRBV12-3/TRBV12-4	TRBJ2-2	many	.	CASSFGTNTGELFF	TGTGCCAGCAGTTTCGGGACTAACACCGGGGAGCTGTTTTTT
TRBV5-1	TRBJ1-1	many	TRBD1	CASSLTGELNTEAFF	TGCGCCAGCAGCTTGACAGGGGAACTGAACACTGAAGCTTTCTTT
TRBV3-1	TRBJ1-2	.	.	CASSQVGAGMRGYGYTF	TGTGCCAGCAGCCAAGTCGGGGCAGGCATGAGGGGCTATGGCTACACCTTC
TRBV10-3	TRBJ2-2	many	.	CAFFDSANTGELFF	TGTGCCTTTTTCGACTCTGCGAACACCGGGGAGCTGTTTTTT
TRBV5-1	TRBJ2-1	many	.	CASSLVQAGSDEQFF	TGCGCCAGCAGCTTGGTGCAGGCGGGGAGCGATGAGCAGTTCTTC
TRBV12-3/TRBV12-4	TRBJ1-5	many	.	CASSQHRDQPQHF	TGTGCCAGCAGCCAACATCGGGATCAGCCCCAGCATTTT
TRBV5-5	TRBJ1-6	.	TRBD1	CASSSDRAAPLNF	TGTGCCAGCAGTTCGGACAGGGCGGCACCCCTCAACTTT
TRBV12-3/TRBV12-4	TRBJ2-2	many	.	CASSPGLNTGELFF	TGTGCCAGCAGTCCGGGACTTAACACCGGGGAGCTGTTTTTT